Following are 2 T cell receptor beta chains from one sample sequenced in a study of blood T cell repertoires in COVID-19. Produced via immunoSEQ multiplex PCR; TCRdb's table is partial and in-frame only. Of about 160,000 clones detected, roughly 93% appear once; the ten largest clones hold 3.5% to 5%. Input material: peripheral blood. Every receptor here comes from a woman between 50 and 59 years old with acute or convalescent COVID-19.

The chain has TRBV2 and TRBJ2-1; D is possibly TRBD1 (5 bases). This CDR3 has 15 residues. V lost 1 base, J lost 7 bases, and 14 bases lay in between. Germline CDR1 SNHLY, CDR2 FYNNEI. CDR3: CASSEEGDDRNEQFF. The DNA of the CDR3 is TGTGCCAGCAGTGAAGAGGGTGATGACAGAAATGAGCAGTTCTTC. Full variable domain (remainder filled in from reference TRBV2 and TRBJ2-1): EPEVTQTPSHQVTQMGQEVILRCVPISNHLYFYWYRQILGQKVEFLVSFYNNEISEKSEIFDDQFSVERPDGSNFTLKIRSTKLEDSAMYFCASSEEGDDRNEQFFGPGTRLTVL.

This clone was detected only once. The CDR3 spells CASSPGPGEGDEQFF. The DNA for the CDR3 is TGTGCCAGCAGCCCGGGCCCGGGGGAGGGCGATGAGCAGTTCTTC. V is TRBV5-4 and J is TRBJ2-1; 7 nucleotides match TRBD2. Losses at the gene ends were 4 bases for V and 8 bases for J; bases not matched to a gene: 12. This CDR3 is 15 amino acids long. Germline V gene lookup returns CDR1 SGHNT and CDR2 YYREEE (reference sequence).